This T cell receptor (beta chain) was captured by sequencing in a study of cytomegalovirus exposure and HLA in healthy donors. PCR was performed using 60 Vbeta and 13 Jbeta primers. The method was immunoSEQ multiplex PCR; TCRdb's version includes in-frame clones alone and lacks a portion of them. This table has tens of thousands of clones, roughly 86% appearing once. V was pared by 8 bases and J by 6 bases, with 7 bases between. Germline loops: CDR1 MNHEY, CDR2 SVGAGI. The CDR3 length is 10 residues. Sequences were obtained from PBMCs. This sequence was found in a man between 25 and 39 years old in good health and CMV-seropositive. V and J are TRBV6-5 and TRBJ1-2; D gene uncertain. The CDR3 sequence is CASATDGYTF. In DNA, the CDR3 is TGTGCCAGCGCCACAGATGGCTACACCTTC.